The text below deals with one T cell receptor (beta chain). The CDR3 covers 14 residues. The germline CDR1 and CDR2 sequences are SGHTS and YDEGEE. V lost 3 bases and J lost 3, with 9 bases in between. These data originate in a study of T cell changes during pregnancy in multiple sclerosis. Method: immunoSEQ multiplex PCR; TCRdb's copy keeps in-frame clones and lacks some. This table has approximately 84,000 clones, 94% appearing once. The TCR originated in a female donor with multiple sclerosis, enrolled in a pregnancy study. This sample comprised peripheral blood, obtained in the third trimester of pregnancy. This sequence joins TRBV5-8 and TRBJ1-4; no clear D gene. CDR3 sequence reads: CASSWSTANEKLFF. The CDR3 DNA sequence: TGTGCCAGCAGCTGGTCTACGGCTAATGAAAAACTGTTTTTT.